Included here is one TCR beta chain sequence, with context. The data are from a study of OX40 agonist ivuxolimab in advanced cancers. TCRdb's copy holds only in-frame clones and misses some; the assay was immunoSEQ multiplex PCR. The table shows approximately 45,000 clones, with 85% to 95% occurring only once. This CDR3 has 16 residues. The V and J ends lost 2 bases and 7 bases respectively, with 21 bases between them. Germline loops: CDR1 SNHLY, CDR2 FYNNEI. The sequence was collected from an adult with an advanced solid tumor such as melanoma, head and neck, liver or kidney cancer. This specimen consisted of CD4+ or CD8+ T cells sorted from blood, obtained in a trial of the OX40 agonist ivuxolimab. The rearrangement links TRBV2 to TRBJ2-7; D tentatively reads TRBD1 or TRBD2 (6 bases each). The CDR3 sequence is CASSEIFGGTSGEQYF. The DNA for the CDR3 is TGTGCCAGCAGTGAAATCTTCGGGGGCACCTCGGGGGAGCAGTACTTC.